This entry lists 23 T cell receptor beta chains sequenced from one sample in a study of OX40 agonist ivuxolimab in advanced cancers. Profiling relied on immunoSEQ multiplex PCR, and the TCRdb table lists in-frame clones only, not all of them. The data contain 78,000 or so clones, almost 95% of them singletons. The starting material was CD4+ or CD8+ T cells sorted from blood, obtained in a trial of the OX40 agonist ivuxolimab. Receptors originate from an adult with an advanced solid tumor such as melanoma, head and neck, liver or kidney cancer.

This clone is a singleton in its sample. The J gene is TRBJ1-4, the V gene TRBV5-8, with 9 bases identical to TRBD1. Germline V gene sequence: CDR1 SGHTS, CDR2 YDEGEE. CDR3 length: 17 residues. The ends lost 0 bases at V and 5 bases at J; junction bases unmatched: 8. As DNA, the CDR3 is TGTGCCAGCAGCTTGGATGGGACAGGGCTTGGGAATGAAAAACTGTTTTTT. Translating gives CASSLDGTGLGNEKLFF.

The chain carries TRBV5-6 and TRBJ2-2; D may be TRBD1 (5 bases). V lost 2 bases and J 1 base, leaving 12 bases between the germline ends. Germline V CDR1 and CDR2: SGHDT, YYEEEE. This CDR3 is built from 16 residues. CDR3 coding DNA: TGTGCCAGCAGCTTCTTAATCCAGGGGAACACCGGGGAGCTGTTTTTT. This sequence encodes CASSFLIQGNTGELFF.

The chain combines TRBV5-1 with TRBJ1-1; the match to TRBD1 covers 8 bases. Per germline, CDR1 SGHRS and CDR2 YFSETQ. V shed 0 bases, J shed 10 bases, and the junction held 5 bases outside the gene matches. CDR3 length equals 13 residues. DNA of the CDR3: TGCGCCAGCAGCTTGGACACGGGACAGGTAGCTTTCTTT. It codes for CASSLDTGQVAFF.

The V and J genes are TRBV28 and TRBJ1-6, with TRBD1 matching 10 bases. This CDR3 has 20 residues. V dropped 6 bases and J dropped 3; count of bases not matched to a gene: 17. Per germline, CDR1 MDHEN and CDR2 SYDVKM. As DNA, the CDR3 is TGTGCCAGCAGACCGGACAGGGGGGGAACATCCAATTTCTATAATTCACCCCTCCACTTT. Protein product: CASRPDRGGTSNFYNSPLHF. Supplemented by reference TRBV28 and TRBJ1-6, the full variable domain reads DVKVTQSSRYLVKRTGEKVFLECVQDMDHENMFWYRQDPGLGLRLIYFSYDVKMKEKGDIPEGYSVSREKKERFSLILESASTNQTSMYLCASRPDRGGTSNFYNSPLHFGNGTRLTVT.

This clone has only one observation. The chain has TRBV5-1 and TRBJ1-1, with D hard to call. Trimming shortened V by 4 bases and J by 1 base, and 11 bases separated the two germline ends. Germline CDR1 reads SGHRS; CDR2 reads YFSETQ. This CDR3 contains 14 residues. CDR3 residues: CASSTRTGNTEAFF. The DNA for the CDR3 is TGCGCCAGCAGCACGAGGACGGGGAACACTGAAGCTTTCTTT.

This chain connects TRBV4-2 to TRBJ2-1, with D maybe TRBD2 (6 bases). With 3 bases removed from V and 2 bases from J, the gap between germline ends came to 11 bases. CDR3 length equals 15 residues. Germline V gene data show CDR1 as LGHNA and CDR2 as YNFKEQ. The CDR3 loop is CASSQGGLTYNEQFF. The CDR3 nucleotides are TGTGCCAGCAGCCAGGGAGGCCTAACCTACAATGAGCAGTTCTTC.

The chain recombines TRBV6-5 with TRBJ2-5, with 10 bases aligning to TRBD2. Unmatched junction bases numbered 10, after V lost 7 bases and J lost 5 bases. This CDR3 has 15 amino acids. Germline V gives CDR1 MNHEY, CDR2 SVGAGI. CDR3 region: CASTLERGGRETQYF. The CDR3 nucleotides read TGTGCCAGCACCCTCGAGCGGGGGGGCCGGGAGACCCAGTACTTC.

The J gene is TRBJ1-1, the V gene TRBV2, with 8 bases fitting TRBD1. The germline CDR1 and CDR2 sequences are SNHLY and FYNNEI. With 1 base clipped from V and 10 bases from J, the junction kept 2 bases outside the gene matches. The CDR3 runs 12 residues. CDR3 nucleotide sequence: TGTGCCAGCAGTGAAGGGACAGGGCGAGCTTTCTTT. The encoded protein is CASSEGTGRAFF.

V usage is TRBV7-9 and J usage is TRBJ2-1; D is unresolved. The CDR3 is 12 amino acids. The V and J ends lost 2 bases and 5 bases respectively, with 4 bases between them. Germline loops: CDR1 SEHNR, CDR2 FQNEAQ (reference sequence). The CDR3 region has the DNA TGTGCCAGCAGCTTAAGGGACAATGAGCAGTTCTTC. Amino acids: CASSLRDNEQFF.

This clone was found once. V usage is TRBV29-1 and J usage is TRBJ1-1, with 8 bases lining up with TRBD1. After removal of 5 bases from V and 4 bases from J, the junction contained 6 bases not matched to a gene. CDR1 is SQVTM, CDR2 ANQGSEA, per germline. The CDR3 is 13 residues long. The CDR3 nucleotides are TGCAGCGTTAGTGACAGGGGCGGCACTGAAGCTTTCTTT. Protein product: CSVSDRGGTEAFF.

This chain uses TRBV10-3 with TRBJ2-5; 10 bases are shared with TRBD1. The CDR3 has 17 residues. The V and J ends lost 8 bases and 1 base, in that order; junction bases with no gene match: 13. Germline V gene lookup returns CDR1 ENHRY and CDR2 SYGVKD. The CDR3 DNA reads TGTGCCATCGCCGGGACAGGGGCGGGAGCGGGCCAAGAGACCCAGTACTTC. As protein: CAIAGTGAGAGQETQYF.

V usage is TRBV5-1 and J usage is TRBJ1-1; 7 bases are a match to TRBD1. J gave up 4 bases and V 1 base, and 4 bases lay outside the gene matches. Germline CDR1 and CDR2: SGHRS and YFSETQ. The CDR3 is 14 amino acids. The CDR3 DNA reads TGCGCCAGCAGCTTGAACAGGGGTCCCACTGAAGCTTTCTTT. Protein: CASSLNRGPTEAFF.

The V and J genes are TRBV6-1 and TRBJ2-5; D call uncertain. Germline CDR1 reads MNHNS; CDR2 reads SASEGT. The CDR3 contains 10 residues. The V and J ends lost 1 base and 6 bases respectively, with 0 bases between them. Written as DNA, the CDR3 is TGTGCCAGCAGTGAAGAGACCCAGTACTTC. This encodes CASSEETQYF.

V gene TRBV5-4 combines with J gene TRBJ2-7, with TRBD1 matching over 8 bases. This CDR3 is 15 amino acids long. CDR1 and CDR2 (germline): SGHNT, YYREEE (reference sequence). V trimming: 0 bases; J trimming: 0 bases; junction bases outside the gene matches: 2. This CDR3 is CASSLGQGLSYEQYF. The DNA for the CDR3 is TGTGCCAGCAGCTTGGGACAGGGGCTCTCCTACGAGCAGTACTTC.

This clone showed up just once. J is TRBJ1-4 and V is TRBV7-9; the D is unclear. This CDR3 spans 15 amino acids. V was clipped by 0 bases and J by 7 bases, with 12 bases between them. The germline gives CDR1 SEHNR, CDR2 FQNEAQ (reference sequence). The CDR3 sequence: CASSLAGGRVEKLFF. The CDR3 bases are TGTGCCAGCAGCTTAGCTGGAGGAAGGGTTGAAAAACTGTTTTTT.

The genes are TRBV5-1 and TRBJ1-4; possible D gene TRBD1, 5 bases. Germline lookup yields CDR1 SGHRS and CDR2 YFSETQ. The CDR3 loop spans 14 amino acids. Between the trimmed V and J ends, which lost 2 bases and 7 bases, there was a span of 12 bases. CDR3 nucleotides: TGCGCCAGCAGCTTACAGGCGGGGGGTGAAAAACTGTTTTTT. This sequence encodes CASSLQAGGEKLFF.

The chain employs TRBV18 and TRBJ1-2; no clear D gene. The CDR3 length is 16 residues. V lost 2 bases and J lost 4, with 17 bases in between. Germline loops: CDR1 KGHSH, CDR2 LQKENI. Here the CDR3 DNA reads TGTGCCAGCTCACCAGGGAACCTCCGTCTTACCTATGGCTACACCTTC. As protein: CASSPGNLRLTYGYTF.

The CDR3: CASSPGTGGWETQYF. The CDR3 nucleotides are TGCGCCAGCAGCCCCGGGACAGGGGGTTGGGAGACCCAGTACTTC. This sequence joins TRBV5-1 and TRBJ2-5; TRBD1 matches at 11 bases. The CDR3 loop spans 15 amino acids. The junction had 7 bases not matched to a gene; V was cut back by 4 bases and J by 5 bases. CDR1 and CDR2 (germline): SGHRS, YFSETQ.

The V call is TRBV29-1, the J call TRBJ2-7; 8 bases match TRBD2. Germline V gene data show CDR1 as SQVTM and CDR2 as ANQGSEA. This CDR3 contains 10 residues. J gave up 6 bases and V 7 bases, and 2 bases lay outside the gene matches. CDR3 in amino acids: CSAAGGEQYF. The CDR3 nucleotides read TGCAGCGCGGCGGGGGGCGAGCAGTACTTC.

J is TRBJ1-5 and V is TRBV30; the D gene is possibly TRBD1 (6 bases). There are 16 residues in the CDR3. Deletions cut 0 bases from V and 4 bases from J, with 16 bases between. The germline V gene encodes CDR1 GTSNPN and CDR2 SVGIG (reference sequence). This chain's CDR3 is CAWSVRETGLNQPQHF. For the CDR3, the DNA is TGTGCCTGGAGTGTACGGGAGACAGGACTAAATCAGCCCCAGCATTTT. Based on the CDR3 plus reference TRBV30 and TRBJ1-5, the full variable domain is SQTIHQWPATLVQPVGSPLSLECTVEGTSNPNLYWYRQAAGRGLQLLFYSVGIGQISSEVPQNLSASRPQDRQFILSSKKLLLSDSGFYLCAWSVRETGLNQPQHFGDGTRLSIL.

The chain recombines TRBV4-1 with TRBJ2-3; D possibly corresponds to TRBD1 (6 bases). The CDR3 extends over 15 amino acids. The ends were cut back, 1 base at V and 6 bases at J, with 14 bases in the middle. From germline, CDR1 is MGHRA and CDR2 YSYEKL. The DNA of the CDR3 is TGCGCCAGCAGCCAAGTAGGGACAAAGGGCGATACGCAGTATTTT. Translated, it gives CASSQVGTKGDTQYF.

The rearrangement joins TRBV7-8 to TRBJ1-5, with D possibly TRBD1 on 6 matching bases. CDR1 is SGHVS and CDR2 is FQNEAQ in the germline V gene. This CDR3 has 13 residues. The ends were cut back, 10 bases at V and 2 bases at J, with 12 bases in the middle. The chain's CDR3 is CATRGPGNQPQHF. CDR3 sequence (DNA): TGTGCCACCAGGGGTCCGGGCAATCAGCCCCAGCATTTT. Based on the CDR3 plus reference TRBV7-8 and TRBJ1-5, the full variable domain is GAGVSQSPRYKVAKRGQDVALRCDPISGHVSLFWYQQALGQGPEFLTYFQNEAQLDKSGLPSDRFFAERPEGSVSTLKIQRTQQEDSAVYLCATRGPGNQPQHFGDGTRLSIL.

The CDR3 sequence is CASSPRQGAVGELFF. In nucleotides, the CDR3 is TGTGCCAGTAGTCCCCGACAGGGGGCCGTCGGGGAGCTGTTTTTT. The chain joins TRBV19 to TRBJ2-2; 10 nucleotides match TRBD1. Germline V lookup: CDR1 LNHDA, CDR2 SQIVND (reference sequence). The CDR3 contains 15 residues. The junction had 7 bases not matched to a gene; V was cut back by 5 bases and J by 7 bases.